This is a list of T cell receptor beta chains from one sample in a study of blood T cell repertoires in COVID-19. TCRdb's table, derived via immunoSEQ multiplex PCR, lists solely in-frame clones and lacks some. The repertoire includes over 200,000 clones, 75% to 90% of them detected once, and around 4.7% sits in the top ten. The specimen was peripheral blood. The receptors were gathered from a human donor in a cohort sampled during active COVID-19. Both conserved end residues are part of each CDR3. Each record gives: clone size, J gene, V gene, D gene, CDR3 protein, CDR3 DNA. D genes are given only for firm matches. Part of the rows lack a size; the others show once, few, many or a class for expanded clones.

>few|TRBJ1-1|TRBV9|.
CASSPRGGLSTEAFF
TGTGCCAGCAGCCCAAGAGGAGGGTTGAGCACTGAAGCTTTCTTT
>.|TRBJ1-1|TRBV5-1|.
CASSLDGRETEAFF
TGCGCCAGCAGCTTGGACGGGAGGGAAACTGAAGCTTTCTTT
>.|TRBJ1-1|TRBV7-9|.
CASSLISNTEAFF
TGTGCCAGCAGCTTAATCTCTAACACTGAAGCTTTCTTT
>.|TRBJ2-2|TRBV9|TRBD2
CASSTSGADTGELFF
TGTGCCAGCAGCACGAGCGGGGCTGACACCGGGGAGCTGTTTTTT
>few|TRBJ1-1|TRBV27|.
CASLPDPGHSNTEAFF
TGTGCCAGCCTGCCCGATCCGGGACACTCGAACACTGAAGCTTTCTTT
>few|TRBJ2-1|TRBV3-1/TRBV3-2|.
CASSQVRARNEQFF
TGTGCCAGCAGCCAAGTTAGAGCCCGCAATGAGCAGTTCTTC
>.|TRBJ2-5|TRBV18|TRBD2
CASSGLGETQYF
TGTGCCAGCTCAGGACTAGGGGAGACCCAGTACTTC
>.|TRBJ2-1|TRBV15|.
CATSRESGSLEQFF
TGTGCCACCAGCAGAGAGAGTGGGAGTCTTGAGCAGTTCTTC
>.|TRBJ2-1|TRBV11-2|.
CASSLVRASSYNEQFF
TGTGCCAGCAGCTTGGTTCGCGCTAGCTCCTACAATGAGCAGTTCTTC
>.|TRBJ1-6|TRBV7-9|TRBD1
CASSLASGGNSPLHF
TGTGCCAGCAGCTTAGCCTCAGGGGGGAATTCACCCCTCCACTTT
>.|TRBJ2-3|TRBV7-2|TRBD2
CASSPGLGPRTQYF
TGTGCCAGCAGCCCGGGACTAGGGCCTCGTACGCAGTATTTT
>.|TRBJ1-2|TRBV25-1|TRBD1
CASRNQGAQSYTF
TGTGCCAGCAGGAATCAGGGGGCGCAAAGCTACACCTTC
>few|TRBJ1-1|TRBV21-1|.
CASSKVKGMNTEAFF
TGTGCCAGCAGCAAAGTCAAGGGGATGAACACTGAAGCTTTCTTT
>.|TRBJ1-6|TRBV7-2|.
CASSFLGVGNNSPLHF
TGTGCCAGCAGCTTCTTAGGGGTTGGGAATAATTCACCCCTCCACTTT
>.|TRBJ2-7|TRBV11-2|.
CASSTGSTLVGEQYF
TGTGCCAGCAGCACCGGCTCAACCCTCGTCGGGGAGCAGTACTTC
>few|TRBJ2-1|TRBV25-1|TRBD2
CASSESSGAYNEQFF
TGTGCCAGCAGTGAAAGCAGCGGGGCCTACAATGAGCAGTTCTTC
>.|TRBJ1-1|TRBV28|TRBD1
CASRTGTGVETEAFF
TGTGCCAGCAGAACCGGGACAGGGGTGGAAACTGAAGCTTTCTTT
>few|TRBJ2-7|TRBV6-6|.
CASSYNQNYEQYF
TGTGCCAGCAGTTACAATCAGAACTACGAGCAGTACTTC
>once|TRBJ2-1|TRBV20-1|TRBD2
CSASIGLAGYPPFF
TGCAGTGCTAGTATCGGACTAGCGGGATACCCCCCGTTCTTC
>.|TRBJ2-5|TRBV25-1|.
CASSELSVRFQETQYF
TGTGCCAGCAGTGAACTGAGCGTCCGGTTCCAAGAGACCCAGTACTTC
>.|TRBJ2-1|TRBV30|TRBD2
CAWSTIRTSGRDSYNEQFF
TGTGCCTGGAGTACAATAAGGACTAGCGGGAGAGACTCCTACAATGAGCAGTTCTTC
>.|TRBJ1-1|TRBV19|.
CASSIRGSKTEAFF
TGTGCCAGTAGTATTAGGGGGTCGAAGACTGAAGCTTTCTTT
>.|TRBJ1-3|TRBV18|TRBD1
CASSRRDSSGNTIYF
TGTGCCAGCTCACGACGGGACAGCTCTGGAAACACCATATATTTT
>.|TRBJ2-7|TRBV7-9|TRBD2
CASRGLAGVHEQYF
TGTGCCAGCAGGGGACTAGCGGGAGTACACGAGCAGTACTTC
>.|TRBJ2-7|TRBV5-1|TRBD2
CASSLGLADAYEQYF
TGCGCCAGCAGCTTGGGACTAGCGGATGCCTACGAGCAGTACTTC
>.|TRBJ2-7|TRBV6-8|.
CASNRRDGDSYEQYF
TGTGCCAGCAACCGCCGAGACGGGGACTCCTACGAGCAGTACTTC
>.|TRBJ2-4|TRBV28|TRBD2
CASSRKPGLARKNIQYF
TGTGCCAGCAGCCGGAAACCGGGACTAGCGAGAAAAAACATTCAGTACTTC
>.|TRBJ2-5|TRBV9|TRBD1
CASSPNRGQETQYF
TGTGCCAGCAGCCCAAACAGGGGCCAAGAGACCCAGTACTTC